These 12 T cell receptor beta chains were all obtained from the same sample, sequenced in a study of CD8+ T cells in alopecia areata. Reverse transcription of extracted RNA yielded cDNA, which provided the sequencing template. The method was immunoSEQ multiplex PCR; TCRdb's version includes in-frame clones alone and lacks a portion of them. The table includes around 110,000 clones, about three fifths detected once. The treatment denotes: oral pan-JAK inhibitor, 5-10 mg twice daily. The sample consisted of CD8+ T cells sorted from blood, taken at week 24, from a patient treated with tofacitinib. These receptors originate from a human donor with alopecia areata.

J is TRBJ2-7 and V is TRBV2, with D unresolved. Trimming pared 4 bases from V and 0 bases from J, leaving 7 bases between. The CDR3 is 13 residues long. CDR1 and CDR2 (germline): SNHLY, FYNNEI. CDR3 sequence: CASSGQTSYEQYF. CDR3 sequence (DNA): TGTGCCAGCAGTGGGCAGACCTCCTACGAGCAGTACTTC.

This sequence joins TRBV18 and TRBJ2-5; 10 bases line up with TRBD2. The CDR3 runs to 14 residues. The germline gives CDR1 KGHSH, CDR2 LQKENI. J gave up 7 bases and V 5 bases, and 7 bases lay outside the gene matches. In DNA form, the CDR3 reads TGTGCCAGCTCAACTGGGACTAGCGACGGGACCCAGTACTTC. It is translated as CASSTGTSDGTQYF.

The J gene is TRBJ2-1, the V gene TRBV5-4; TRBD2 matches at 7 bases. This CDR3 spans 15 amino acids. The junction had 10 bases not matched to a gene; V was cut back by 4 bases and J by 6 bases. CDR1 is SGHNT, CDR2 YYREEE, per germline (reference sequence). CDR3 loop: CASSAGTTVPNEQFF. In DNA form, the CDR3 reads TGTGCCAGCAGCGCCGGGACTACCGTCCCCAATGAGCAGTTCTTC.

This clone turned up a few times. The chain carries TRBV4-2 and TRBJ2-1, with a weak D call TRBD2 (5 bases). Germline V lookup: CDR1 LGHNA, CDR2 YNFKEQ. The CDR3 sequence is 16 residues long. V gave up 0 bases and J gave up 0 bases, with 9 bases separating them. This chain's CDR3 is CASSQDGGLSYNEQFF. CDR3 nucleotides: TGTGCCAGCAGCCAAGATGGCGGGCTCTCCTACAATGAGCAGTTCTTC.

The genes are TRBV9 and TRBJ1-1, with D hard to call. Trimming cost V 3 bases and J 1 base, with 13 bases left between them. The CDR3 contains 15 residues. The germline V gene encodes CDR1 SGDLS and CDR2 YYNGEE. CDR3 bases: TGTGCCAGCAGCGAGCCGGTCGGGGAGAACACTGAAGCTTTCTTT. Translating it yields CASSEPVGENTEAFF.

The chain employs TRBV5-8 and TRBJ1-1; tentatively, D is TRBD1 (5 bases). Trimming took 2 bases from V and 4 from J, leaving 9 bases between them. Germline CDR1 reads SGHTS; CDR2 reads YDEGEE. The CDR3 totals 13 residues. As DNA, the CDR3 is TGTGCCAGCAGCTTCCAGGGTGCCACTGAAGCTTTCTTT. Its protein product is CASSFQGATEAFF.

The chain uses TRBV7-9 and TRBJ1-1; no clear D. Germline loops: CDR1 SEHNR, CDR2 FQNEAQ (reference sequence). Trimming removed 5 bases at V and 1 base at J, with 14 bases between. The CDR3 has 15 residues. CDR3 residues: CASSPPLDPNTEAFF. CDR3 DNA sequence: TGTGCCAGCAGCCCACCGTTGGACCCGAACACTGAAGCTTTCTTT.

The chain couples TRBV5-6 to TRBJ2-7; TRBD2 aligns across 11 bases. CDR3 length: 15 amino acids. V dropped 0 bases and J dropped 2; count of bases not matched to a gene: 1. Germline CDR1 SGHDT, CDR2 YYEEEE. The CDR3 spells CASSLELAGAYEQYF. CDR3 in DNA: TGTGCCAGCAGCTTGGAACTAGCGGGGGCCTACGAGCAGTACTTC. Looking up the rest from reference TRBV5-6 and TRBJ2-7 gives the full variable domain: DAGVTQSPTHLIKTRGQQVTLRCSPKSGHDTVSWYQQALGQGPQFIFQYYEEEERQRGNFPDRFSGHQFPNYSSELNVNALLLGDSALYLCASSLELAGAYEQYFGPGTRLTVT.

This clone appeared a few times. The CDR3 reads CASSQTPQYNEQFF. CDR3 coding DNA: TGTGCCAGCAGCCAAACCCCCCAGTACAATGAGCAGTTCTTC. The chain links TRBV14 to TRBJ2-1; D not resolved. Germline CDR1 and CDR2: SGHDN and FVKESK. The CDR3 totals 14 residues. V lost 2 bases and J 4 bases, leaving 9 bases between the germline ends.

The chain uses TRBV13 and TRBJ2-6; 7 bases line up with TRBD1. Losses at the gene ends were 0 bases for V and 9 bases for J; bases not matched to a gene: 5. Germline V gives CDR1 PRHDT, CDR2 FYEKMQ (reference sequence). CDR3 length: 15 residues. The CDR3 reads CASSLGPGGVNVLTF. CDR3 coding DNA: TGTGCCAGCAGCTTAGGGCCAGGGGGAGTCAACGTCCTGACTTTC.

The chain joins TRBV4-2 to TRBJ1-5, with unresolved D. CDR1 LGHNA and CDR2 YNFKEQ come from the germline V gene. The CDR3 is 17 residues long. The ends were cut back, 0 bases at V and 1 base at J, with 13 bases in the middle. CDR3 sequence (DNA): TGTGCCAGCAGCCAAGATTCGCAGGTTTGGAGCAATCAGCCCCAGCATTTT. Residues: CASSQDSQVWSNQPQHF.

This chain uses TRBV4-3 with TRBJ1-6; D is undetermined. Per the germline V gene, CDR1 is LGHNA and CDR2 is YSLEER. V lost 0 bases and J 7 bases, leaving 13 bases between the germline ends. The CDR3 loop spans 16 amino acids. This CDR3 is CASSQDNGYSNSPLHF. Here the CDR3 DNA reads TGCGCCAGCAGCCAAGATAATGGGTATAGCAATTCACCCCTCCACTTT.